Each of the 13 T cell receptor beta chains below was sequenced from the same sample in a study of cytomegalovirus exposure and HLA in healthy donors. It was with 60 Vbeta and 13 Jbeta primers that the PCR ran. Sequenced by immunoSEQ multiplex PCR; TCRdb stores in-frame clones only, minus some. The repertoire shows approximately 93,000 clones; the top ten hold 3% to 4%. Sequenced: PBMCs. The receptors originated from a woman in her 30s in good health and CMV-seronegative.

The chain combines TRBV28 with TRBJ2-7; 11 bases agree with TRBD2. V gave up 1 base and J gave up 4 bases; unmatched junction bases: 12. Germline CDR1 reads MDHEN; CDR2 reads SYDVKM. The CDR3 runs 18 residues. CDR3 DNA sequence: TGTGCCAGCAGTTTATTTTGGGCTAGCGGGAGGTTAGGGTACGAGCAGTACTTC. Protein: CASSLFWASGRLGYEQYF.

The chain carries TRBV19 and TRBJ2-4, with D perhaps matching TRBD2 (5 bases). Trimming pared 4 bases from V and 0 bases from J, leaving 19 bases between. CDR1 is LNHDA and CDR2 is SQIVND in the germline V gene (reference sequence). The CDR3 totals 18 residues. CDR3 residues: CASSTGGLPEIAKNIQYF. In DNA, the CDR3 is TGTGCCAGTAGTACGGGCGGGTTGCCCGAGATAGCCAAAAACATTCAGTACTTC. The full variable domain, rest sourced from reference TRBV19 and TRBJ2-4, is DGGITQSPKYLFRKEGQNVTLSCEQNLNHDAMYWYRQDPGQGLRLIYYSQIVNDFQKGDIAEGYSVSREKKESFPLTVTSAQKNPTAFYLCASSTGGLPEIAKNIQYFGAGTRLSVL.

The chain employs TRBV19 and TRBJ2-7, with TRBD2 as a possible D gene (5 bases). There are 13 residues in the CDR3. Trimming left V 11 bases short and J 4 bases short, with 18 bases between. Germline V gives CDR1 LNHDA, CDR2 SQIVND (reference sequence). The CDR3 sequence: CACQVGVGYEQYF. The CDR3 DNA sequence: TGTGCCTGCCAGGTGGGAGTCGGGTACGAGCAGTACTTC. Complete variable domain (other parts from reference TRBV19 and TRBJ2-7): DGGITQSPKYLFRKEGQNVTLSCEQNLNHDAMYWYRQDPGQGLRLIYYSQIVNDFQKGDIAEGYSVSREKKESFPLTVTSAQKNPTAFYLCACQVGVGYEQYFGPGTRLTVT.

The chain combines TRBV27 with TRBJ2-1; D might be TRBD1 (6 bases). The CDR3 extends over 16 amino acids. Germline V CDR1 and CDR2: MNHEY, SMNVEV (reference sequence). V was clipped by 5 bases and J by 7 bases, with 21 bases between them. This chain's CDR3 is CASSGMRRGLRNEQFF. The DNA of the CDR3 is TGTGCCAGCAGTGGCATGAGAAGGGGGTTACGGAATGAGCAGTTCTTC.

The J gene is TRBJ1-1, the V gene TRBV7-9; 7 bases line up with TRBD1. The CDR3 length is 15 residues. Germline V gene data show CDR1 as SEHNR and CDR2 as FQNEAQ (reference sequence). Trimming removed 3 bases from V and 2 bases from J; junction bases left unmatched: 6. The CDR3: CASSFTGASNTEAFF. The CDR3 DNA follows: TGTGCCAGCAGCTTTACAGGGGCCTCAAACACTGAAGCTTTCTTT.

The chain links TRBV6-4 to TRBJ1-1, with 8 bases that match TRBD1. Germline lookup yields CDR1 MRHNA and CDR2 SNTAGT. The CDR3 covers 12 residues. V shed 2 bases and J 13 bases; nucleotides not matched to a gene: 6. The CDR3 reads CASSDRYGQGFF. CDR3 bases: TGTGCCAGCAGTGACCGATATGGACAGGGTTTCTTT.

The rearrangement joins TRBV7-9 to TRBJ2-2, with 10 bases that match TRBD2. CDR3 length equals 17 residues. Trimming at V came to 4 bases and at J to 6 bases, leaving 11 bases not matched to a gene. CDR1 is SEHNR, CDR2 FQNEAQ, per germline (reference sequence). The CDR3 is CASSYRGLAGEPGELFF. Written as DNA, the CDR3 is TGTGCCAGCAGCTACCGTGGGCTAGCGGGAGAGCCCGGGGAGCTGTTTTTT.

V gene TRBV7-9 combines with J gene TRBJ1-5, with a tentative D call TRBD1 (6 bases). The ends were cut back, 5 bases at V and 0 bases at J, with 17 bases in the middle. CDR3 size: 17 residues. CDR1 SEHNR and CDR2 FQNEAQ come from the germline V gene (reference sequence). The CDR3 DNA sequence: TGTGCCAGCAGCGCTCGAGGGGGGGGGTTTAGCAATCAGCCCCAGCATTTT. Translation gives CASSARGGGFSNQPQHF.

The V gene is TRBV28, the J gene TRBJ1-1; 11 bases map to TRBD1. This CDR3 region has 18 residues. Germline loops: CDR1 MDHEN, CDR2 SYDVKM. J gave up 0 bases and V 6 bases, and 12 bases lay outside the gene matches. The CDR3: CASRPGGGQGVLNTEAFF. Here the CDR3 DNA reads TGTGCCAGCAGGCCTGGGGGGGGACAGGGGGTACTGAACACTGAAGCTTTCTTT.

Notes on this clone: The junction and the germline gene differ at one end; a read error may be behind it. This chain uses TRBV25-1 with TRBJ2-7, with D maybe TRBD2 (7 bases). In germline, CDR1 is MGHDK, CDR2 SYGVNS. The CDR3 loop spans 16 amino acids. Here the CDR3 DNA reads TGTGCCAGCAGCGAATACCCAAGGGGGGGGGTCCACGAGCAGTACTTC. Its protein product is CASSEYPRGGVHEQYF.

The V call is TRBV19, the J call TRBJ2-3, with TRBD1 as a possible D gene (6 bases). The CDR3 runs 15 residues. Trimming left V 3 bases short and J 2 bases short, with 12 bases between. Germline-derived CDR1 and CDR2 are LNHDA and SQIVND (reference sequence). The CDR3 DNA is TGTGCCAGTAGTATCTTGGACAGAACCACAGATACGCAGTATTTT. It encodes CASSILDRTTDTQYF.

The V and J genes are TRBV19 and TRBJ1-5; 8 bases map to TRBD1. V lost 3 bases, J lost 7 bases, and 8 bases stayed unmatched. Germline V lookup: CDR1 LNHDA, CDR2 SQIVND (reference sequence). The CDR3 runs to 15 residues. CDR3 sequence (DNA): TGTGCCAGTAGTATTGCTCAGGGGGCAGGCCAGCCCCAGCATTTT. This gives the protein CASSIAQGAGQPQHF. The whole variable domain, remainder taken from reference TRBV19 and TRBJ1-5, is DGGITQSPKYLFRKEGQNVTLSCEQNLNHDAMYWYRQDPGQGLRLIYYSQIVNDFQKGDIAEGYSVSREKKESFPLTVTSAQKNPTAFYLCASSIAQGAGQPQHFGDGTRLSIL.

The rearrangement joins TRBV11-2 to TRBJ1-2; TRBD1 might be the D (5 bases). The CDR3 extends over 15 amino acids. Trimming removed 2 bases at V and 2 bases at J, with 12 bases between. Germline CDR1 is SGHAT and CDR2 is FQNNGV. The CDR3 coding sequence is TGTGCCAGCAGCTTACCCCGGGGGAGGAACTATGGCTACACCTTC. This encodes CASSLPRGRNYGYTF. Looking up the rest from reference TRBV11-2 and TRBJ1-2 gives the full variable domain: EAGVAQSPRYKIIEKRQSVAFWCNPISGHATLYWYQQILGQGPKLLIQFQNNGVVDDSQLPKDRFSAERLKGVDSTLKIQPAKLEDSAVYLCASSLPRGRNYGYTFGSGTRLTVV.